This T cell receptor beta chain comes out of a study of CD8+CD57+ T cells in acquired aplastic anemia. In the study overall: On average, sorted CD4+ and CD8+ cells gave roughly 2.9 ug of DNA.

The study profiled TCR beta VDJ and CDR3 using genomic DNA as template. Each CDR3 protein is one row after TCRdb ran MiXCR on the reads. The table has around 150,000 distinct CDR3 sequences, more than 40% seen once; the top ten hold 30% to 40%. This clonotype was seen repeatedly, ten times or more. Unmatched junction bases numbered 8, after V lost 3 bases and J lost 3 bases. The CDR3 loop spans 15 amino acids. Germline V gives CDR1 SGDLS, CDR2 YYNGEE. Sequencing was done on patients that had shown CD8+CD57+ cell expansion by flow cytometry. Each patient gave a blood sample that was collected before any therapy had been received.

Sequencing was done on a sample of sorted CD4+, CD8+, or CD8+CD57+ T cells (not recorded which) from PBMCs. The origin of this receptor is a human donor with aplastic anemia. The chain combines TRBV9 with TRBJ1-2; 7 nucleotides line up with TRBD1. CDR3 sequence: CASSAHRQGDYGYTF. In DNA form, the CDR3 reads TGTGCCAGCAGCGCCCATAGGCAGGGGGACTATGGCTACACCTTC.